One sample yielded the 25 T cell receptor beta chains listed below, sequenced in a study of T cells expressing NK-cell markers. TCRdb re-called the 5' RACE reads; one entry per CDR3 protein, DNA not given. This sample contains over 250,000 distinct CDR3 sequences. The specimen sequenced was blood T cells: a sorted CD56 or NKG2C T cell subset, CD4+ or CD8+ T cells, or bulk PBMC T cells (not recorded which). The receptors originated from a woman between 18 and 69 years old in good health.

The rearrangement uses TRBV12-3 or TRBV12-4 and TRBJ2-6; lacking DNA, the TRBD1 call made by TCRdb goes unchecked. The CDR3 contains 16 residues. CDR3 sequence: CASSNYREAGANVLTF.

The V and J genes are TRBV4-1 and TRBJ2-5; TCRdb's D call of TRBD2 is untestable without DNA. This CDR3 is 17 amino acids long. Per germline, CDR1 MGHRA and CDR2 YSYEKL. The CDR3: CASSQDPRSGGGETQYF.

The CDR3 spells CASSLEALTGELFF. The chain employs TRBV11-2 and TRBJ2-2. Germline loops: CDR1 SGHAT, CDR2 FQNNGV. The length of the CDR3 is 14 residues. Filled out from reference TRBV11-2 and TRBJ2-2, the complete variable domain reads EAGVAQSPRYKIIEKRQSVAFWCNPISGHATLYWYQQILGQGPKLLIQFQNNGVVDDSQLPKDRFSAERLKGVDSTLKIQPAKLEDSAVYLCASSLEALTGELFFGEGSRLTVL.

The CDR3 reads CAGSEWRRDTQYF. V usage is TRBV5-6 and J usage is TRBJ2-3. Looked up from germline, CDR1 is SGHDT and CDR2 is YYEEEE. CDR3 length: 13 residues.

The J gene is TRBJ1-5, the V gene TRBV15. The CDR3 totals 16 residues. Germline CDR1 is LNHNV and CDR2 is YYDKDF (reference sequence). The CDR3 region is CATSRTDKISNQPQHF.

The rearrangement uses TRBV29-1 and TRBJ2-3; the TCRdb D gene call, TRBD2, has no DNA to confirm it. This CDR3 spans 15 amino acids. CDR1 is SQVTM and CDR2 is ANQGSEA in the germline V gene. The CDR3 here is CSVEGSSGNADTQYF.

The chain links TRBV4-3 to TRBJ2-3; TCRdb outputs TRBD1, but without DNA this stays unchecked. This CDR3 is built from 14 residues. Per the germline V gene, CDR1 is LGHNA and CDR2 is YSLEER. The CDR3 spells CASSQTQGLDTQYF.

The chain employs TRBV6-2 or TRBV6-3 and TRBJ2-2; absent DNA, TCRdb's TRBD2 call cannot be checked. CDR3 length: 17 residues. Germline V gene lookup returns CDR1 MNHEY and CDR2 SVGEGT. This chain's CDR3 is CASSYRRTSLDTGELFF.

CDR3: CASSLTGPNTEAFF. This rearrangement joins TRBV7-3 to TRBJ1-1. The CDR3 contains 14 residues. Germline V gene lookup returns CDR1 SGHTA and CDR2 FQGTGA.

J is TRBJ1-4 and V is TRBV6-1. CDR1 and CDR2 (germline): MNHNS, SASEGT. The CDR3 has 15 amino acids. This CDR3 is CASTPGRATNEKLFF.

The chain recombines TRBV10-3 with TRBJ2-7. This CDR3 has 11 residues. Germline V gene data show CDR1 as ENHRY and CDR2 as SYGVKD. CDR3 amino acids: CAVAASYEQYF.

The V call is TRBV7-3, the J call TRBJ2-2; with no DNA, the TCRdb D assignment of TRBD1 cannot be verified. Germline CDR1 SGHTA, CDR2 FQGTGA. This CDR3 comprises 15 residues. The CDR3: CASSLSTGEAGELFF.

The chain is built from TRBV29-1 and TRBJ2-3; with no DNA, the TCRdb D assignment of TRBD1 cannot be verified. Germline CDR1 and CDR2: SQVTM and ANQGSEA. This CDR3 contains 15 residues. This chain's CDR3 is CSVARTQGSTDTQYF.

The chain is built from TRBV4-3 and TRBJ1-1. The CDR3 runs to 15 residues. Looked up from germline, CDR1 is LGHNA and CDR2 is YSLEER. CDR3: CASSQEQGGVTEAFF.

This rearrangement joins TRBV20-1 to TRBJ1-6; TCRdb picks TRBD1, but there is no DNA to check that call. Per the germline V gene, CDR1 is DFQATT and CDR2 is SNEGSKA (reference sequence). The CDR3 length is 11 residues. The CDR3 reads CNSGIGSPLHF.

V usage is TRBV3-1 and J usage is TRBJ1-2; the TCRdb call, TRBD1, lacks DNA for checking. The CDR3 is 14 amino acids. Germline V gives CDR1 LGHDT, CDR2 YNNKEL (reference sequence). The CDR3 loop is CASSPARTGVGYTF. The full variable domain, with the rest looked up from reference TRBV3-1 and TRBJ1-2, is DTAVSQTPKYLVTQMGNDKSIKCEQNLGHDTMYWYKQDSKKFLKIMFSYNNKELIINETVPNRFSPKSPDKAHLNLHINSLELGDSAVYFCASSPARTGVGYTFGSGTRLTVV.

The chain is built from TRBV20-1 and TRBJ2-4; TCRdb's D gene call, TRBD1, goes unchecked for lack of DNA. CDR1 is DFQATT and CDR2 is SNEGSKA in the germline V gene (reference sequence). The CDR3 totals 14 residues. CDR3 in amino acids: CSALWDRVVSIQYF.

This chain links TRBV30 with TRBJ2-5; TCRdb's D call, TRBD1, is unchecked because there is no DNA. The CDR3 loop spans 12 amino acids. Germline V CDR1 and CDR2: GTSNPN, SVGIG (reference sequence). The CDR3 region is CAWSPGAETQYF.

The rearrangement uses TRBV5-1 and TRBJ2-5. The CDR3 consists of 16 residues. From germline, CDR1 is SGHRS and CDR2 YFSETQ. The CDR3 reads CASSDNILRKIETQYF.

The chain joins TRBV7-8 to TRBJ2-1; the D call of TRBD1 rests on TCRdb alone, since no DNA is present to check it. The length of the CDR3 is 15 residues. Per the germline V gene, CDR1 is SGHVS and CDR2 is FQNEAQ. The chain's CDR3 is CASSLTTGYYNEQFF.

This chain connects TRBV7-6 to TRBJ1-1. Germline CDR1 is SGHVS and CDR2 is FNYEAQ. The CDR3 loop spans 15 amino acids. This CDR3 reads CASSLGRRASTEAFF.

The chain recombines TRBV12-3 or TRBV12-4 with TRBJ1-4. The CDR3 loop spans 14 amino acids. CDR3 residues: CASTRGGVVEKLFF.

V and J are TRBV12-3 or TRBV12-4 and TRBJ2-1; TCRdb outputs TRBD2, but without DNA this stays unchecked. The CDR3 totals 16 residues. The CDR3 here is CASSCAGTSGYNEQFF.

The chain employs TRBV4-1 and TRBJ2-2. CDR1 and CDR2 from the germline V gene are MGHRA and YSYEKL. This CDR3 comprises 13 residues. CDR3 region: CASSESGLGELFF.

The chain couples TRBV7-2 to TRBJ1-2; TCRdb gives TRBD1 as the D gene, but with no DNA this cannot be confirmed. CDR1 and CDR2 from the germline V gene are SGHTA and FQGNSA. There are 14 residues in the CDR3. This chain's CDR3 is CASSPRGQGNGYTF.